This T cell receptor (beta chain) was sequenced in a study of T cell changes during pregnancy in multiple sclerosis. The CDR3 has 14 amino acids. Germline V CDR1 and CDR2: MDHEN, SYDVKM. V was trimmed by 5 bases and J by 4 bases, leaving 12 bases between them. Sequencing used immunoSEQ multiplex PCR; TCRdb keeps in-frame clones, though not all of them. This sample carries more than 85,000 clones, around 95% of them seen once, and the ten largest clones take around 1.4%. The source is a female donor in good health, enrolled as a control in a pregnancy study. The sample consisted of peripheral blood, taken in the third trimester of pregnancy. V gene TRBV28 combines with J gene TRBJ2-1; tentatively, D is TRBD1 (6 bases). The CDR3 spells CASSPGDTYNEQFF. In DNA, the CDR3 is TGTGCCAGCAGTCCCGGGGACACATACAATGAGCAGTTCTTC.